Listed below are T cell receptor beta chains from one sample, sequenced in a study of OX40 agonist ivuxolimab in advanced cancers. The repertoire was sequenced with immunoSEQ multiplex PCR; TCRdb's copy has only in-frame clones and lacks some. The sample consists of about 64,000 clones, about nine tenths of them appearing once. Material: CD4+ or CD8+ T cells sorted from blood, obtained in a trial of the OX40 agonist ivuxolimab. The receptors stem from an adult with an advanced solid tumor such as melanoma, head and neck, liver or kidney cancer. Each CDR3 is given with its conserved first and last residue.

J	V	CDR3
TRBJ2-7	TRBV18	CASSPSTTRYEQYF
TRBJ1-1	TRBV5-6	CASSLVEMNTEAFF
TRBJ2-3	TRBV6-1	CASRAPEHADTQYF
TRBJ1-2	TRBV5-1	CASSWDGTSYGYTF
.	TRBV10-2	CASNPGTGTYEQYF
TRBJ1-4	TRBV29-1	CSVSTGLREKLFF
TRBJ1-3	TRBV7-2	CASSLDWAGLGNTIYF
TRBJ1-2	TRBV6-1	CASSEGVGPGYTF
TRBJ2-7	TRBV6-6	CASSYGENWDEQYF
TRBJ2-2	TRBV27	CASSLGAPGELFF
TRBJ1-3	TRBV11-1	CASSHGNTIYF
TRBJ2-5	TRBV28	CASSFFLAGGQETQYF
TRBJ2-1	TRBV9	CASSVAHGRDEQFF
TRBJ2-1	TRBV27	CASSRWGEGKVQFF
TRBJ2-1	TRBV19	CASSIGREPSYKQFF
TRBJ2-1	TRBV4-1	CASSQDLSDNEQFF
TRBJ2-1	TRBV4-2	CASSQESGSTYNEQFF
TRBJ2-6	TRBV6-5	CASSWAGVSGANVLTF
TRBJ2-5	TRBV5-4	CASSLPQGRQETQYF
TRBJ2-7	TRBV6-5	CACGGPFEQYF
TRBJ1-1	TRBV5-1	CASSSRQGNTEAFF
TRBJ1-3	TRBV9	CASSPSGQGENTIYF
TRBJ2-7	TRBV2	CASSPGLAGVHYEQYF
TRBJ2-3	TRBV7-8	CASSLDGTSGVDTDTQYF
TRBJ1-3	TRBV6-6	CASSYAGRGNTIYF
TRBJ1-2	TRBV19	CASSFRQRGYTF
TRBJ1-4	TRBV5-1	CASSFSGMSANEKLFF
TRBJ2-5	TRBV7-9	CASSSLGFRGRLKETQYF
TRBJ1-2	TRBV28	CASSSSRLIDSSDYGYTF
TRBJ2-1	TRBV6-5	CASSYSHYNEQFF
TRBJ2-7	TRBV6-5	CASRIPGGTGEQYF
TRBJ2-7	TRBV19	CASSISAQGVYEQYF
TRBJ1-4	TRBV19	CASGGAPNEKLFF
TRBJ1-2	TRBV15	CATSSTRGLSYGYTF
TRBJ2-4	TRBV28	CASSRQGVGIQYF
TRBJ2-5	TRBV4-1	CASSPGRLETQYF
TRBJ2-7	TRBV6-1	CASSESTGISYEQYF
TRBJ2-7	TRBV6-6	CASRVPGQGGEQYF
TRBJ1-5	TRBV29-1	CSVETDGQPQHF
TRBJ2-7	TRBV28	CASSLPGIYEQYF
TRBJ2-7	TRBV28	CASSLSGQGDYEQYF
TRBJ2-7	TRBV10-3	CAISPKYGEYNEQYF
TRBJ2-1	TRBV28	CAIKDLSGQGRFF
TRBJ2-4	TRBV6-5	CASSYSNRNIQYF
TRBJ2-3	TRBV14	CASSPRLADTQYF
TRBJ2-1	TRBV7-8	CASSLVLSYNEQFF
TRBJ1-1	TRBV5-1	CASSLAGNTEAFF
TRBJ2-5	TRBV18	CASSPGQGPWTQYF
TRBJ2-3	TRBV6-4	CASSVTGGPGGDTQYF